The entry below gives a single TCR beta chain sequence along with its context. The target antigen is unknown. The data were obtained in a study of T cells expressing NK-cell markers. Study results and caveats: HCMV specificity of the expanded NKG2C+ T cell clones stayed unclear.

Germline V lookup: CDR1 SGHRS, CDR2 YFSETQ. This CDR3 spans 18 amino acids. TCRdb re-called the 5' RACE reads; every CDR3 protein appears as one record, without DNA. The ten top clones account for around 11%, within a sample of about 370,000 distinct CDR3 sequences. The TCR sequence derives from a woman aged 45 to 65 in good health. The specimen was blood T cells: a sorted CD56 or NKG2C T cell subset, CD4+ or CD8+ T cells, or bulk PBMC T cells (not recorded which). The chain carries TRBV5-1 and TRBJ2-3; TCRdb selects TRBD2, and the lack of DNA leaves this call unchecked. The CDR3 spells CASSFRWASGTITDTQYF.